This paragraph reports one T cell receptor beta chain. Sequencing was performed with immunoSEQ multiplex PCR; in TCRdb, only in-frame clones are kept and a portion is missing. The sample includes around 110,000 clones, approximately 90% of them seen just once. Time point denoted: peripheral blood 6 weeks after treatment start. The entry originates in a study of PD-L1 blockade in urothelial cancer. This specimen consisted of PBMCs, obtained around atezolizumab (anti-PD-L1) treatment. This sequence originates from a man in his 60s with urothelial cancer.

In nucleotides, the CDR3 is TGTGCCAGTGGAGGGGTCGGTCCTCCGAACACTGAAGCTTTCTTT. Translating gives CASGGVGPPNTEAFF. V usage is TRBV28 and J usage is TRBJ1-1; D may be TRBD1 (5 bases). This CDR3 comprises 15 residues. Looked up from germline, CDR1 is MDHEN and CDR2 is SYDVKM. V shed 9 bases and J shed 1 base, with 18 bases lying between them.